Below, 23 T cell receptor beta chains from the same sample are listed, as sequenced in a study of blood T cells in healthy people across ages. For the second PCR, which ran for 7 to 11 cycles, a sample-barcoded 5' primer and a J-beta primer mix were used. MiXCR, run by TCRdb on the 5' RACE reads, gives a single entry per CDR3 protein. The sample has 1.5 million to 1.8 million distinct CDR3 sequences, approximately 43% seen once. The specimen sequenced was blood. All receptors come from a young woman in good health.

This rearrangement joins TRBV6-5 to TRBJ2-3; unclear D gene. CDR3 size: 15 residues. CDR1 and CDR2 from the germline V gene are MNHEY and SVGAGI. V lost 7 bases and J lost 2, with 16 bases in between. This CDR3 is CASKKTPWVTDTQYF. In DNA, the CDR3 is TGTGCCAGCAAGAAAACCCCCTGGGTCACAGATACGCAGTATTTT.

A few counts support this clonotype. CDR3 protein: CASRVKGARTYNEQFF. The CDR3 nucleotides read TGTGCCAGCAGGGTTAAAGGAGCGCGTACCTACAATGAGCAGTTCTTC. This sequence joins TRBV2 and TRBJ2-1; D call uncertain. V was clipped by 6 bases and J by 2 bases, with 17 bases between them. Germline values: CDR1 SNHLY, CDR2 FYNNEI. The CDR3 is made up of 16 amino acids.

The CDR3 nucleotides read TGTGCCAGTAGTAGGACCCCCGGGGAGCTGTTTTTT. This gives the protein CASSRTPGELFF. J is TRBJ2-2 and V is TRBV7-3, with unresolved D. Germline V CDR1 and CDR2: SGHTA, FQGTGA. Deletions cut 9 bases from V and 6 bases from J, with 11 bases between. The CDR3 totals 12 residues.

This chain links TRBV4-1 with TRBJ2-1; D remains unclear. Per germline, CDR1 MGHRA and CDR2 YSYEKL. V was trimmed by 5 bases and J by 0 bases, leaving 17 bases between them. The CDR3 totals 17 residues. The CDR3 loop reads CASSLRYGPPSYNEQFF. CDR3 in DNA: TGCGCCAGCAGCTTGAGATACGGGCCACCCTCCTACAATGAGCAGTTCTTC.

This clonotype was seen just once. The CDR3 DNA reads TGTGCCAGCACCTTAGCGGCTAGCGGAAAACAAGAGACCCAGTTCTTC. It codes for CASTLAASGKQETQFF. The chain employs TRBV28 and TRBJ2-5, with TRBD2 matching 7 bases. Matching the DNA end better, TRBJ2-1 makes the J call doubtful. This CDR3 spans 16 amino acids. Germline CDR1 MDHEN, CDR2 SYDVKM.

The genes are TRBV6-2 or TRBV6-3 and TRBJ1-2; D remains unclear. The CDR3 is 19 amino acids. Germline CDR1 MNHEY, CDR2 SVGEGT. V was trimmed by 5 bases and J by 0 bases, leaving 25 bases between them. CDR3 region: CASSTDKVVYRRSNYGYTF. CDR3 nucleotides: TGTGCCAGCAGTACTGACAAGGTCGTTTATAGGAGGTCTAACTATGGCTACACCTTC.

This clonotype was counted between two and nine times. The chain links TRBV10-3 to TRBJ2-3, with D perhaps given as TRBD1 or TRBD2 (6 bases each). The V end lost 10 bases, the J end lost 2 bases, and 22 bases lay between the germline ends. CDR1 ENHRY and CDR2 SYGVKD come from the germline V gene. The CDR3 is 16 residues long. For the CDR3, the DNA is TGTGCCACCTCTCCGCTTCACGGGGGCTCCACAGATACGCAGTATTTT. This translates into CATSPLHGGSTDTQYF.

The chain links TRBV7-8 to TRBJ2-1; D tentatively fits TRBD1 or TRBD2 (5 bases each). The V gene lost 5 bases and the J gene lost 3 bases, with 14 bases spanning the gap. The germline gives CDR1 SGHVS, CDR2 FQNEAQ. The CDR3 has 15 residues. The CDR3 reads CASSLTGTNYNEQFF. CDR3 nucleotide sequence: TGTGCCAGCAGCCTCACCGGGACCAACTACAATGAGCAGTTCTTC.

This clonotype was seen a few times. The J gene is TRBJ2-7, the V gene TRBV27, with D perhaps TRBD1 (6 bases). V shed 5 bases and J shed 3 bases, with 17 bases lying between them. Germline V gene lookup returns CDR1 MNHEY and CDR2 SMNVEV (reference sequence). This CDR3 has 15 amino acids. The CDR3 region is CASSPQGHAFYEQYF. The CDR3 DNA is TGTGCCAGCAGTCCTCAGGGGCACGCATTCTACGAGCAGTACTTC.

J is TRBJ2-1 and V is TRBV2, with TRBD1 identical over 7 bases. The V gene end was trimmed by 6 bases and the J gene end by 10 bases; junction bases not matched to a gene: 21. This CDR3 has 17 residues. CDR1 is SNHLY and CDR2 is FYNNEI in the germline V gene. CDR3 coding DNA: TGTGCCAGCAGCCCCGCGTCGACAGGGAAATTGGCCAAGGAGCAGTTCTTC. Its protein is CASSPASTGKLAKEQFF.

V is TRBV20-1 and J is TRBJ2-1, with D unclear. There are 13 residues in the CDR3. From germline, CDR1 is DFQATT and CDR2 SNEGSKA (reference sequence). V dropped 6 bases and J dropped 4 bases, with 13 bases sitting between them. The CDR3 here is CSATSPIYNEQFF. The CDR3 coding sequence is TGCAGTGCCACCTCCCCTATTTACAATGAGCAGTTCTTC.

The chain carries TRBV6-5 and TRBJ2-7; D possibly corresponds to TRBD2 (6 bases). Germline loops: CDR1 MNHEY, CDR2 SVGAGI. The CDR3 length is 14 residues. V was cut by 2 bases and J by 2 bases, with 10 bases left in between. The CDR3 here is CASSYSWGAYEQYF. The CDR3 region has the DNA TGTGCCAGCAGTTACAGTTGGGGGGCCTACGAGCAGTACTTC.

The V gene is TRBV20-1, the J gene TRBJ2-3; D remains ambiguous. Germline V gene data show CDR1 as DFQATT and CDR2 as SNEGSKA (reference sequence). This CDR3 contains 12 residues. With 0 bases removed from V and 6 bases from J, the gap between germline ends came to 7 bases. This chain's CDR3 is CSARETPDTQYF. For the CDR3, the DNA is TGCAGTGCTAGAGAGACACCCGATACGCAGTATTTT.

The rearrangement uses TRBV29-1 and TRBJ2-1; D remains unclear. Trimming pared 7 bases from V and 13 bases from J, leaving 23 bases between. CDR1 SQVTM and CDR2 ANQGSEA come from the germline V gene. The CDR3 consists of 13 residues. The CDR3 region has the DNA TGCAGCGGCACTACGGGTTACCAAGAGACCCAGTTCTTC. It translates to CSGTTGYQETQFF.

The chain has TRBV4-3 and TRBJ1-2; 8 bases line up with TRBD1. Germline CDR1 LGHNA, CDR2 YSLEER. The CDR3 runs 16 residues. Germline trimming cut 1 base from V and 8 bases from J; bases unmatched to any gene: 12. The CDR3 bases are TGCGCCAGCAGCCAAGTGGACAGGGCGTCAGGATTGGGCTACACCTTC. This encodes CASSQVDRASGLGYTF.

This clonotype was detected only a few times. The CDR3 protein is CSASGPVHEQYF. CDR3 bases: TGCAGTGCTAGCGGACCCGTTCACGAGCAGTACTTC. V and J are TRBV20-1 and TRBJ2-4; D uncertain. The closer fit of TRBJ2-7 to the DNA end suggests the J call may be wrong. CDR1 and CDR2 from the germline V gene are DFQATT and SNEGSKA (reference sequence). This CDR3 comprises 12 residues.

This clonotype was observed a few times. This chain connects TRBV20-1 to TRBJ2-5; possibly TRBD2 for D (5 bases). This CDR3 contains 12 residues. V dropped 3 bases and J dropped 11 bases, with 16 bases sitting between them. Germline V lookup: CDR1 DFQATT, CDR2 SNEGSKA (reference sequence). In DNA form, the CDR3 reads TGCAGTGCTAGGTGGACTTTTAATGAGCAGTACTTC. Encoded protein: CSARWTFNEQYF.

There are a few counts of this clonotype. The chain couples TRBV5-1 to TRBJ1-1, with unresolved D. The CDR3 is made up of 17 amino acids. From germline, CDR1 is SGHRS and CDR2 YFSETQ. Trimming removed 2 bases from V and 2 bases from J, with 19 bases in between. CDR3 loop: CASSFTGAALLNTEAFF. The CDR3 nucleotides read TGCGCCAGCAGCTTTACCGGCGCGGCACTTCTTAACACTGAAGCTTTCTTT.

A few counts support this clonotype. V is TRBV7-2 and J is TRBJ2-1, with TRBD1 identical over 7 bases. CDR1 and CDR2 from the germline V gene are SGHTA and FQGNSA. V lost 3 bases to trimming and J lost 5 bases; unmatched junction nucleotides: 4. This CDR3 contains 14 residues. CDR3 DNA sequence: TGTGCCAGCAGCTTGCAGGGACAGCACAATGAGCAGTTCTTC. This translates into CASSLQGQHNEQFF.

In DNA, the CDR3 is TGTGCCACCAGTGAGTCGCAGGGGATGAACACTGAAGCTTTCTTT. Its translation: CATSESQGMNTEAFF. V gene TRBV24-1 combines with J gene TRBJ1-1; a weak D match, TRBD1 (6 bases). CDR3 length: 15 residues. The V and J ends lost 4 bases and 0 bases respectively, with 11 bases between them. The germline V gene encodes CDR1 KGHDR and CDR2 SFDVKD.

The chain is built from TRBV11-2 and TRBJ2-2; the D call may be TRBD1 or TRBD2 (5 bases each). Between the trimmed V and J ends, which lost 6 bases and 4 bases, there was a span of 15 bases. In germline, CDR1 is SGHAT, CDR2 FQNNGV. This CDR3 contains 15 residues. This chain's CDR3 is CASSLREEGTGELFF. The CDR3 DNA is TGTGCCAGCAGTCTCAGGGAAGAGGGCACCGGGGAGCTGTTTTTT.

This sequence joins TRBV6-5 and TRBJ2-1; 8 bases align to TRBD1. CDR3 size: 16 residues. CDR1 and CDR2 (germline): MNHEY, SVGAGI. Trimming at V came to 0 bases and at J to 2 bases, leaving 3 bases not matched to a gene. The CDR3 DNA sequence: TGTGCCAGCAGTTACTCGATGGGACAGGCCTACAATGAGCAGTTCTTC. It codes for CASSYSMGQAYNEQFF.

J is TRBJ2-1 and V is TRBV20-1; 9 bases agree with TRBD2. Near its end, the DNA agrees better with TRBJ2-7, so the J call may be wrong. CDR1 is DFQATT, CDR2 SNEGSKA, per germline (reference sequence). This CDR3 has 17 amino acids. As DNA, the CDR3 is TGCAGTGCTCCCACAGCGGGAGGACCGAGCTCCTACAATGAGCAGTACTTC. Translated, it gives CSAPTAGGPSSYNEQYF.